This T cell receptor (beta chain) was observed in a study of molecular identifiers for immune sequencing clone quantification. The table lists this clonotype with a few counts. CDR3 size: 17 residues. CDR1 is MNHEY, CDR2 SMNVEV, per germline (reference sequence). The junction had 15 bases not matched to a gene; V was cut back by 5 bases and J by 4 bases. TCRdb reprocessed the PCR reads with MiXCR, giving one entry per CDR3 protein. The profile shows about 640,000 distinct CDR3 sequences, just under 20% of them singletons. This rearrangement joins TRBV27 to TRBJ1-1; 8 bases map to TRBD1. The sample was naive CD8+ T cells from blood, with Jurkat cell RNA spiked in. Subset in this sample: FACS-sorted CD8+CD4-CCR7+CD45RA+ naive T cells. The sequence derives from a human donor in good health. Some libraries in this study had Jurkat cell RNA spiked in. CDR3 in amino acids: CASSTHWTGMGGTEAFF. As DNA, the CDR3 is TGTGCCAGCAGTACACACTGGACAGGGATGGGGGGCACTGAAGCTTTCTTT.